These 10 T cell receptor beta chains share one sample of origin, sequenced in a study of cytomegalovirus exposure and HLA in healthy donors. Primers included in the PCR were 60 Vbeta and 13 Jbeta primers. Measured with immunoSEQ multiplex PCR; TCRdb has only the in-frame clones, and not every one. This table holds under 200,000 clones, approximately 11% found once. What was sequenced was PBMCs. The receptors shown here come from a man aged 50 to 59 in good health and CMV-seropositive.

There are a few counts of this clone. The rearrangement joins TRBV5-4 to TRBJ2-2, with 11 bases lining up with TRBD1. The CDR3 is made up of 16 amino acids. The V gene end was trimmed by 3 bases and the J gene end by 4 bases; junction bases not matched to a gene: 5. Germline V gene data show CDR1 as SGHNT and CDR2 as YYREEE (reference sequence). CDR3 in amino acids: CASSYGTGGVTGELFF. As DNA, the CDR3 is TGTGCCAGCAGCTACGGGACAGGGGGTGTCACCGGGGAGCTGTTTTTT.

J is TRBJ1-2 and V is TRBV10-3; possible D gene TRBD1, 5 bases. This CDR3 comprises 11 residues. Trimming left V 6 bases short and J 6 bases short, with 8 bases between. The germline V gene has CDR1 ENHRY and CDR2 SYGVKD. CDR3 DNA sequence: TGTGCCATCAGCCAGGGTGATGGCTACACCTTC. Protein product: CAISQGDGYTF.

V gene TRBV7-9 combines with J gene TRBJ1-2, with 8 bases that match TRBD1. The germline CDR1 and CDR2 sequences are SEHNR and FQNEAQ (reference sequence). Trimming took 1 base from V and 6 from J; bases not matched to a gene: 10. CDR3 size: 16 residues. CDR3 DNA: TGTGCCAGCAGCTTAGGGTCAGGGGGCCCCATAAATGGCTACACCTTC. It is translated as CASSLGSGGPINGYTF.

V is TRBV9 and J is TRBJ2-5, with 9 bases aligning to TRBD1. The length of the CDR3 is 15 residues. CDR1 SGDLS and CDR2 YYNGEE come from the germline V gene. The trim removed 0 bases at V and 2 bases at J, leaving 2 bases unmatched. The CDR3 DNA reads as TGTGCCAGCAGCGTAGCCGGGACAGGGCAAGAGACCCAGTACTTC. Protein sequence: CASSVAGTGQETQYF.

The table lists this clone with a few counts. The chain couples TRBV25-1 to TRBJ2-3, with D possibly matching TRBD2 (5 bases). The germline V gene has CDR1 MGHDK and CDR2 SYGVNS. CDR3 length: 11 residues. The V end was cut by 8 bases, the J end by 5 bases, with 8 bases between. For the CDR3, the DNA is TGTGCCAGCGCACGGGGAGATACGCAGTATTTT. Amino acids: CASARGDTQYF.

This chain connects TRBV2 to TRBJ2-7, with D hard to call. Germline CDR1 and CDR2: SNHLY and FYNNEI. The ends were cut back, 6 bases at V and 3 bases at J, with 9 bases in the middle. This CDR3 is built from 12 residues. The CDR3 DNA is TGTGCCAGCAGGACCAGACTCTACGAGCAGTACTTC. Amino acid sequence: CASRTRLYEQYF.

This clone was detected only a few times. This chain uses TRBV29-1 with TRBJ1-2, with a weak D call TRBD1 (5 bases). The CDR3 contains 11 residues. CDR1 is SQVTM, CDR2 ANQGSEA, per germline. As DNA, the CDR3 is TGCGGGGGAGGAGGAGCCTATGGCTACACCTTC. Translation: CGGGGAYGYTF.

This rearrangement joins TRBV2 to TRBJ2-2, with 9 bases lining up with TRBD1. J was trimmed by 5 bases and V by 8 bases; bases with no gene match: 3. This CDR3 region has 13 residues. Germline V CDR1 and CDR2: SNHLY, FYNNEI. The CDR3 region is CASVDRGTGELFF. DNA for the CDR3: TGTGCCAGCGTCGACAGGGGGACCGGGGAGCTGTTTTTT.

The chain uses TRBV29-1 and TRBJ2-5; maybe TRBD1 (6 bases). CDR1 and CDR2 from the germline V gene are SQVTM and ANQGSEA. This CDR3 has 11 amino acids. V lost 8 bases to trimming and J lost 3 bases, with 10 bases between them. CDR3 DNA: TGCAGCTCTACAGGGAAAGAGACCCAGTACTTC. The encoded protein is CSSTGKETQYF.

This clone appeared a few times. The DNA for the CDR3 is TGCGCCAGCAGCCTGGCCGGGACAGGAGGAAACACCATATATTTT. Amino acid sequence: CASSLAGTGGNTIYF. The gene calls are TRBV4-1 and TRBJ1-3; 8 bases align to TRBD1. Per germline, CDR1 MGHRA and CDR2 YSYEKL. With 4 bases clipped from V and 4 bases from J, the junction kept 6 bases outside the gene matches. This CDR3 spans 15 amino acids.